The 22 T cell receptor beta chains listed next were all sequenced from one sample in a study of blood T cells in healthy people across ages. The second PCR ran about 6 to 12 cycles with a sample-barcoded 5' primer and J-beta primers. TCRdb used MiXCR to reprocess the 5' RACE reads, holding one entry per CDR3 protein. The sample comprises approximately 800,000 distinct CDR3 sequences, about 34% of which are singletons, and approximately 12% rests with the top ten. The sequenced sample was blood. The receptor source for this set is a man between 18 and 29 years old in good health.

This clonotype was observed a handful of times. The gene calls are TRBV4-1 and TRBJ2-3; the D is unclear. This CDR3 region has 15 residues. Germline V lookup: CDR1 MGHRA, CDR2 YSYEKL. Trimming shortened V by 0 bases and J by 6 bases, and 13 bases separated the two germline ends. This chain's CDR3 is CASSQDLQVSDTQYF. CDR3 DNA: TGCGCCAGCAGCCAAGATCTCCAGGTATCCGATACGCAGTATTTT.

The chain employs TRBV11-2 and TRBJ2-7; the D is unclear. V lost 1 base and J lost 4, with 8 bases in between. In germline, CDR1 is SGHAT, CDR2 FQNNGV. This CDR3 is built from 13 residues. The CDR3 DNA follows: TGTGCCAGCAGCTTAGGCATAGATTACGAGCAGTACTTC. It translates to CASSLGIDYEQYF. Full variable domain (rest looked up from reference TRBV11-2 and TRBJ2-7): EAGVAQSPRYKIIEKRQSVAFWCNPISGHATLYWYQQILGQGPKLLIQFQNNGVVDDSQLPKDRFSAERLKGVDSTLKIQPAKLEDSAVYLCASSLGIDYEQYFGPGTRLTVT.

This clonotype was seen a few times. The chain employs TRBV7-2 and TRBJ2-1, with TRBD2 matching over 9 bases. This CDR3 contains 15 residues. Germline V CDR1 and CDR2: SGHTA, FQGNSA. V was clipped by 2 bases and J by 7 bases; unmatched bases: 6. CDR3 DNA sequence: TGTGCCAGCAGCTTATCGGCGGGGGGGTTAAATGAGCAGTTCTTC. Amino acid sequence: CASSLSAGGLNEQFF.

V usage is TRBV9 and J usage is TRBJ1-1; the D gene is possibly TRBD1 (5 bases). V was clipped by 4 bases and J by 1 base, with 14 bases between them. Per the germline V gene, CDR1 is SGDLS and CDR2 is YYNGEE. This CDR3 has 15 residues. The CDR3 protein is CASSPHPGENTEAFF. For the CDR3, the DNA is TGTGCCAGCAGCCCTCACCCGGGGGAGAACACTGAAGCTTTCTTT.

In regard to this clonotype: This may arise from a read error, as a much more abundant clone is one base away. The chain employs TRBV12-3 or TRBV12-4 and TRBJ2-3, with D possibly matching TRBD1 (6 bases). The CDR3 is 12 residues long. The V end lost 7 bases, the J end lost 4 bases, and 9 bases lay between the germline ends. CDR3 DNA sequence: TGTGCCAGCACCAAGGGGGCAGATACGCAGTATTTT. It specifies CASTKGADTQYF.

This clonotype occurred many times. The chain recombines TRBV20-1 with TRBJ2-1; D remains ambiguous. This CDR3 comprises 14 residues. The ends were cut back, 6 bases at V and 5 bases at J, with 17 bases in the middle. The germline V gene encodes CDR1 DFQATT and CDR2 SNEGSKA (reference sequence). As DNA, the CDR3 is TGCAGTGCGTCGATCAGGAGACGTAACAATGAGCAGTTCTTC. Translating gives CSASIRRRNNEQFF.

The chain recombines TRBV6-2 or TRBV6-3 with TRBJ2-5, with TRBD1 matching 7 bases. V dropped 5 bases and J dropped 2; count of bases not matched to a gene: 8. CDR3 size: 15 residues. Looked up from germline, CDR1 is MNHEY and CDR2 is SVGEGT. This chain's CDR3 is CASSNPGQSQETQYF. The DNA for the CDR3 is TGTGCCAGCAGTAACCCGGGACAGTCACAAGAGACCCAGTACTTC.

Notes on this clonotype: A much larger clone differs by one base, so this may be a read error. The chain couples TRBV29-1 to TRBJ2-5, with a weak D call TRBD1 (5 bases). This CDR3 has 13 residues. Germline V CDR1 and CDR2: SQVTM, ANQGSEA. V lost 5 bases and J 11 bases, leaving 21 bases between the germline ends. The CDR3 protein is CSVLTADNNEQYF. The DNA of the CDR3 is TGCAGCGTTCTGACAGCTGATAACAATGAGCAGTACTTC. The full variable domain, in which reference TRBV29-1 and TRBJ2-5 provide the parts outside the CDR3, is SAVISQKPSRDICQRGTSLTIQCQVDSQVTMMFWYRQQPGQSLTLIATANQGSEATYESGFVIDKFPISRPNLTFSTLTVSNMSPEDSSIYLCSVLTADNNEQYFGPGTRLLVL.

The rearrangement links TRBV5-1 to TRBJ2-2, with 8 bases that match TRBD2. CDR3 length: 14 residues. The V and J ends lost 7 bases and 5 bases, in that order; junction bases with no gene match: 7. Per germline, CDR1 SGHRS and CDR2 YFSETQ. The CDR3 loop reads CASREGGETGELFF. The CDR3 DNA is TGCGCCAGCCGGGAGGGCGGAGAAACCGGGGAGCTGTTTTTT. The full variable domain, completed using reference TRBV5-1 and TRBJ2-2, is KAGVTQTPRYLIKTRGQQVTLSCSPISGHRSVSWYQQTPGQGLQFLFEYFSETQRNKGNFPGRFSGRQFSNSRSEMNVSTLELGDSALYLCASREGGETGELFFGEGSRLTVL.

CDR3 sequence reads: CASMALGTETQYF. In DNA form, the CDR3 reads TGCGCCAGCATGGCCTTGGGGACAGAGACCCAGTACTTC. V usage is TRBV5-1 and J usage is TRBJ2-5; D is perhaps TRBD1 or TRBD2 (5 bases each). This CDR3 is built from 13 residues. The germline V gene encodes CDR1 SGHRS and CDR2 YFSETQ. V lost 6 bases and J lost 4, with 13 bases in between.

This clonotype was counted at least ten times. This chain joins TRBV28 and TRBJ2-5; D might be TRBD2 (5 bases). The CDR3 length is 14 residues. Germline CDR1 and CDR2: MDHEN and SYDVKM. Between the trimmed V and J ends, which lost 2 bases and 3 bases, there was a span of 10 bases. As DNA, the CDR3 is TGTGCCAGCAGTTTAAGAGGGAGAGAAGAGACCCAGTACTTC. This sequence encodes CASSLRGREETQYF.

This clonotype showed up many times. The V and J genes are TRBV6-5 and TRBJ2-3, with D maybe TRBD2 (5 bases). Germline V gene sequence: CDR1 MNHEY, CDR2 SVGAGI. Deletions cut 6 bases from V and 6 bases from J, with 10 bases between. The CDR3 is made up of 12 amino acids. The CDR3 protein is CASSREPDTQYF. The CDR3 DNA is TGTGCCAGCAGCCGGGAACCGGATACGCAGTATTTT.

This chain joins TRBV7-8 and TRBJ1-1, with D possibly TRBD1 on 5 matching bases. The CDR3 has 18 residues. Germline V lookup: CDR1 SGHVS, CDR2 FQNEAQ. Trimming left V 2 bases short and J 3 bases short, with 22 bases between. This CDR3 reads CASSLSRGVRFRDTEAFF. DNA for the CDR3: TGTGCCAGCAGCTTAAGTCGGGGCGTCCGGTTCCGGGACACTGAAGCTTTCTTT. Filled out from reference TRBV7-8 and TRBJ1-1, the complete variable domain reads GAGVSQSPRYKVAKRGQDVALRCDPISGHVSLFWYQQALGQGPEFLTYFQNEAQLDKSGLPSDRFFAERPEGSVSTLKIQRTQQEDSAVYLCASSLSRGVRFRDTEAFFGQGTRLTVV.

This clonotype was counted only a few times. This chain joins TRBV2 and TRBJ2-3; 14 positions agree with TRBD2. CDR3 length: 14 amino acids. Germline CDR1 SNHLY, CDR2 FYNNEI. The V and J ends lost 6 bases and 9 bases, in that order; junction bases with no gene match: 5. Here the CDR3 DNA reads TGTGCCAGCAGACATCGGACTAGCGGGGGGACGCAGTATTTT. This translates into CASRHRTSGGTQYF.

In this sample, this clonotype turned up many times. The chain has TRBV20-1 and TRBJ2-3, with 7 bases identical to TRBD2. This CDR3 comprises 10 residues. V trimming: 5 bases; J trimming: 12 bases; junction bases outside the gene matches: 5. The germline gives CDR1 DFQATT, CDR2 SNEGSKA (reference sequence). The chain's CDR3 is CSAGDYSQYF. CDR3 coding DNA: TGCAGTGCTGGGGACTATTCACAGTATTTT.

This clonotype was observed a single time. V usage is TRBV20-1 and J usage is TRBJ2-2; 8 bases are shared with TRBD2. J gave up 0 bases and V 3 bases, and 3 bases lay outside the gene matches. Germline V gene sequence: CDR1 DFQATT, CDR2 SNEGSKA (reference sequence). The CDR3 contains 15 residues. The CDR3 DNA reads TGCAGTGCTAGTCCGGGACTAGCGAACACCGGGGAGCTGTTTTTT. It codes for CSASPGLANTGELFF.

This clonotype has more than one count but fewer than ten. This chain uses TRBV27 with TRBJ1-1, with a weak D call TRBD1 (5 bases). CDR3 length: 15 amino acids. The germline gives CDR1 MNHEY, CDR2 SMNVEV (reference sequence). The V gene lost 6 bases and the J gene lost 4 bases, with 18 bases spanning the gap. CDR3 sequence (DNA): TGTGCCAGCAGCGTAAGAGGGGCTTCGAGCACTGAAGCTTTCTTT. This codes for CASSVRGASSTEAFF.

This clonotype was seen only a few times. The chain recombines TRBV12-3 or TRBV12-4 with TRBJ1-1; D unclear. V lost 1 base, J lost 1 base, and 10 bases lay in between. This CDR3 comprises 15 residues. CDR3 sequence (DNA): TGTGCCAGCAGTTTAGGGGCCGGATGGAACACTGAAGCTTTCTTT. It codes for CASSLGAGWNTEAFF.

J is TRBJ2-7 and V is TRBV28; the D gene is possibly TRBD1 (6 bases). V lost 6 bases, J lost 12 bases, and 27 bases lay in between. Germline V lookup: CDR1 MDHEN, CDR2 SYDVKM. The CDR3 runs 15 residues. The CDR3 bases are TGTGCCAGCAGGCCTACAGGGTTTCTCGGGGAGACCCGGTACTTC. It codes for CASRPTGFLGETRYF.

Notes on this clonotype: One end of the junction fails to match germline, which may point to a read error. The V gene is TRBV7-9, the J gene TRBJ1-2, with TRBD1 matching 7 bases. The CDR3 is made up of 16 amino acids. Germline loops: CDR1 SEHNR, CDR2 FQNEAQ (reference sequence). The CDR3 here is CANSRPPGQDRRGYTF. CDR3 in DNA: TGTGCCAACAGCCGACCCCCTGGACAGGACCGTCGGGGCTACACCTTC.

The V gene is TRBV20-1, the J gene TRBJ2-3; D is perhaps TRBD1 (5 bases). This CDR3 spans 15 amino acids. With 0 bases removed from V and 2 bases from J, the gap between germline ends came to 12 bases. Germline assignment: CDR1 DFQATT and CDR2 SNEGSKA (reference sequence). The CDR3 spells CSARDWPGITDTQYF. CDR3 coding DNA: TGCAGTGCTAGAGATTGGCCAGGGATCACAGATACGCAGTATTTT.

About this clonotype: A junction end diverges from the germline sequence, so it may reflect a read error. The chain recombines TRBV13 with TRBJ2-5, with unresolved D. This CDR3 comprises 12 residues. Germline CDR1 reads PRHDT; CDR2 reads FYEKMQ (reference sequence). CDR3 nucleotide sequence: TGTGCCGGCAGCTTAGAAACAGAGACCCAGTACTTC. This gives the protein CAGSLETETQYF.